This T cell receptor beta chain was captured by sequencing in a study of patients and donors after allogeneic stem cell transplantation. Germline loops: CDR1 SGDLS, CDR2 YYNGEE. The ends were cut back, 0 bases at V and 10 bases at J, with 11 bases in the middle. The CDR3 loop spans 14 amino acids. A single record per CDR3 protein comes from TCRdb applying MiXCR to the RT-PCR reads. The sample yields some 150,000 distinct CDR3 sequences, about a third seen once. This clonotype was seen many times. The sample comprised blood, either unsorted or a sorted T cell fraction (not recorded which). The TCR comes from a human donor who was either an allogeneic HSCT recipient or a stem cell or donor lymphocyte infusion donor (not recorded which). It is not recorded whose cells these are; they may come from a transplant donor. The V and J genes are TRBV9 and TRBJ1-6, with D possibly TRBD1 on 5 matching bases. In DNA form, the CDR3 reads TGTGCCAGCAGCGTAGAAGGGGTTTACTCACCCCTCCACTTT. This translates into CASSVEGVYSPLHF.